This T cell receptor (beta chain) was profiled in a study of cytomegalovirus exposure and HLA in healthy donors. Findings of the study overall: The investigators catalogued some 160 TCR beta chains as cytomegalovirus-associated.

In this sample, this clone turned up a few times. Its cognate antigen is unknown. This sample includes further DNA sequences coding for the same CDR3. It was with 60 Vbeta and 13 Jbeta primers that the PCR ran. Some clones are missing from TCRdb's copy, which holds only in-frame ones; the method was immunoSEQ multiplex PCR. The sample has 90,000 to 150,000 clones, around 69% seen once. It was healthy bone marrow donors who served as donors. The V end was cut by 2 bases, the J end by 1 base, with 5 bases between. The CDR3 has 13 amino acids. Germline V CDR1 and CDR2: SGHTA, FQGTGA. The source is a woman aged 40 to 55 in good health and CMV-seropositive. V usage is TRBV7-3 and J usage is TRBJ1-1; D gene ambiguous. Sample: PBMCs. In nucleotides, the CDR3 is TGTGCCAGCAGCTTATCAGGGAACACTGAAGCTTTCTTT. It specifies CASSLSGNTEAFF.